This TCR beta chain was found in a study of cytomegalovirus exposure and HLA in healthy donors. The study's findings and limits: A few chains linked to CMV were shown in vitro to be specific for CMV antigens. The availability of immune exposure information extended only to CMV serostatus. A later look showed TCR association rates differing by HLA locus, highest for DRB1 and lowest for HLA-C. Later work found most CMV-associated TCR beta chains apparently HLA-restricted.

Primers for the PCR totalled 60 Vbeta and 13 Jbeta. Only in-frame clones appear in the TCRdb table, and some are missing; sequencing was by immunoSEQ multiplex PCR. The sample lists about 160,000 clones, 65% to 85% occurring once. To note about this clone: What it binds is not known.

The CDR3 contains 13 residues. V was clipped by 9 bases and J by 8 bases, with 19 bases between them. Germline V gene lookup returns CDR1 MNHEY and CDR2 SVGAGI. The chain is built from TRBV6-5 and TRBJ1-1; D may be TRBD1 (6 bases). The sample comprised PBMCs. The clonotype was recovered from a young woman in good health and CMV-seronegative. In DNA, the CDR3 is TGTGCCAGTTACAGGGCCGGACTTGGGGAAGCTTTCTTT. Encoded protein: CASYRAGLGEAFF.